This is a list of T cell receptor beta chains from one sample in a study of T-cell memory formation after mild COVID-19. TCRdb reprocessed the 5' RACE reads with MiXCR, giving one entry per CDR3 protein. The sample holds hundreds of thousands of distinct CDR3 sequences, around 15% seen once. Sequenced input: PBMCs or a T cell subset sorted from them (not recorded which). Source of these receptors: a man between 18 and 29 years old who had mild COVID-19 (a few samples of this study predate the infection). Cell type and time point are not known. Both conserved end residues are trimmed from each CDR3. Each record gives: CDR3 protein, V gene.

ASSVESTGLGELF,TRBV9
ASTQTGGLETQY,TRBV9
SASHTSGTDTQY,TRBV20-1
ASSQVGEYGYT,TRBV4-2
ASSAQGGEDTQY,TRBV5-4
APGTGIYEQY,TRBV24-1
ASSSGGASSYNSPLH,TRBV28
ASSVYGGGEGGYT,TRBV9
ASSPIGGNTEAF,TRBV2
ASSAAGNSYEQY,TRBV2